The T cell receptor beta chain under discussion was sequenced for a study of T-cell reconstitution after alpha-beta-depleted transplantation in children. The CDR3 length is 14 residues. V lost 6 bases and J 4 bases, leaving 15 bases between the germline ends. Construction of the TCRbeta library involved unique molecular identifiers. TCRdb re-called the PCR reads with MiXCR, one entry per CDR3 protein. The data show approximately 980,000 distinct CDR3 sequences, with about 29% seen just once and roughly 30% held by the top ten. Study conclusions and caveats: Surviving recipient cells, namely T cells and thymic progenitors, were the source of high day-60 TCRbeta diversity in some patients. T cells produced anew were the main source of T-cell counts and diversity one year after transplant. Reported findings indicate that, about two months after transplant, alpha-beta T cells came from several hundred expanded clones, which were derived from non-depleted graft cells.

In regard to this clonotype: The antigen remains unidentified.

Sample: PBMCs, mostly from graft donor cells, taken 360 days after TCRalphabeta/CD19-depleted stem cell transplant. This clonotype originated in a boy younger than two who had a stem cell transplant for SCID, so the T cells may come from the graft donor. The chain combines TRBV12-3 or TRBV12-4 with TRBJ1-1, with D perhaps matching TRBD1 (6 bases). CDR3 DNA sequence: TGTGCCAGCAGCCCACGTACAGGGAGCACTGAAGCTTTCTTT. As protein: CASSPRTGSTEAFF.